Shown below are 25 T cell receptor beta chains from a single sample sequenced in a study of blood T cells in healthy people across ages. A sample-barcoded 5' primer and a J-beta primer mix were used in a second PCR of roughly 7 to 11 cycles. TCRdb called the 5' RACE reads again in MiXCR, with one record for every CDR3 protein. The table lists around 650,000 distinct CDR3 sequences, 32% of them singletons. What was sequenced was blood. The receptors shown here come from a woman of 80 years or more in good health.

This clonotype was picked up many times. The chain couples TRBV7-9 to TRBJ2-5, with D maybe TRBD2 (7 bases). V was pared by 3 bases and J by 4 bases, with 12 bases between. The CDR3 length is 14 residues. Per germline, CDR1 SEHNR and CDR2 FQNEAQ (reference sequence). DNA for the CDR3: TGTGCCAGCAGCTTTTCGGGGGGCCTAGAGACCCAGTACTTC. The encoded protein is CASSFSGGLETQYF.

J is TRBJ2-5 and V is TRBV18, with no clear D. The CDR3 runs to 14 residues. Trimming removed 3 bases at V and 5 bases at J, with 13 bases between. CDR1 and CDR2 from the germline V gene are KGHSH and LQKENI. The CDR3 protein is CASSPNMAPETQYF. The CDR3 nucleotides read TGTGCCAGCTCACCCAACATGGCCCCGGAGACCCAGTACTTC.

Turning to this clonotype: A read error may explain this, as a much larger clone is one base away. The chain links TRBV20-1 to TRBJ2-7; weak D call: TRBD2 (5 bases). V dropped 0 bases and J dropped 2 bases, with 14 bases sitting between them. The CDR3 is 15 residues long. Germline lookup yields CDR1 DFQATT and CDR2 SNEGSKA (reference sequence). The CDR3 nucleotides read TGCAGTGCTAGAGATACGAGGGTACCTCCCTACGAGCAGTACTTC. Amino acid sequence: CSARDTRVPPYEQYF.

V and J are TRBV7-9 and TRBJ2-1; the D gene is possibly TRBD1 (6 bases). Trimming cost V 4 bases and J 5 bases, with 12 bases left between them. The CDR3 contains 14 residues. Germline V gene data show CDR1 as SEHNR and CDR2 as FQNEAQ (reference sequence). CDR3 sequence: CASSSLTGDNEQFF. The CDR3 nucleotides read TGTGCCAGCAGCTCGCTGACAGGAGACAATGAGCAGTTCTTC.

This clonotype was detected many times. J is TRBJ2-1 and V is TRBV5-1, with 8 bases fitting TRBD1. The CDR3 sequence is 17 residues long. Germline lookup yields CDR1 SGHRS and CDR2 YFSETQ. V was clipped by 4 bases and J by 8 bases; unmatched bases: 17. This chain's CDR3 is CASSQMPAGQGNDEQFF. The CDR3 bases are TGCGCCAGCAGCCAAATGCCGGCAGGACAGGGTAACGATGAGCAGTTCTTC.

This clonotype was recorded many times. The chain uses TRBV6-5 and TRBJ2-7; the match to TRBD1 covers 7 bases. Germline V gene lookup returns CDR1 MNHEY and CDR2 SVGAGI. V lost 7 bases to trimming and J lost 2 bases; unmatched junction nucleotides: 8. There are 14 residues in the CDR3. The CDR3 region has the DNA TGTGCCAGCACCCGGGCAGGGGGAACCTACGAGCAGTACTTC. Protein sequence: CASTRAGGTYEQYF.

The chain couples TRBV20-1 to TRBJ2-1, with 8 bases identical to TRBD1. This CDR3 contains 16 residues. With 6 bases clipped from V and 3 bases from J, the junction kept 13 bases outside the gene matches. The germline V gene has CDR1 DFQATT and CDR2 SNEGSKA (reference sequence). The CDR3 loop reads CSATRGQATLYNEQFF. CDR3 bases: TGCAGTGCAACTAGGGGACAGGCGACTCTCTACAATGAGCAGTTCTTC.

This clonotype was seen repeatedly, ten times or more. The chain carries TRBV12-3 or TRBV12-4 and TRBJ1-2; a possible D gene is TRBD1 (6 bases). V lost 5 bases, J lost 8 bases, and 18 bases lay in between. The CDR3 loop spans 14 amino acids. This CDR3 is CASSPIGNRAGYTF. The DNA of the CDR3 is TGTGCCAGCAGTCCAATAGGGAACAGGGCGGGCTACACCTTC.

The chain is built from TRBV5-1 and TRBJ1-1; D is possibly TRBD1 (5 bases). Trimming shortened V by 3 bases and J by 1 base, and 16 bases separated the two germline ends. The length of the CDR3 is 16 residues. The V gene's germline CDR1 is SGHRS and CDR2 YFSETQ. The CDR3 loop is CASSWKMGPANTEAFF. The CDR3 nucleotides read TGCGCCAGCAGCTGGAAGATGGGGCCAGCGAACACTGAAGCTTTCTTT.

This chain connects TRBV6-5 to TRBJ2-2, with TRBD2 matching 12 bases. J was trimmed by 6 bases and V by 5 bases; bases with no gene match: 4. The CDR3 sequence is 15 residues long. Germline V gene lookup returns CDR1 MNHEY and CDR2 SVGAGI. The CDR3 region is CASSRLAGESGELFF. In nucleotides, the CDR3 is TGTGCCAGCAGTCGACTAGCGGGGGAGTCCGGGGAGCTGTTTTTT.

The chain combines TRBV5-1 with TRBJ1-2; 10 nucleotides agree with TRBD1. V was pared by 0 bases and J by 6 bases, with 11 bases of the junction left unmatched. CDR1 is SGHRS, CDR2 YFSETQ, per germline. The length of the CDR3 is 17 residues. CDR3 region: CASSLGGTGVLSDGYTF. In nucleotides, the CDR3 is TGCGCCAGCAGCTTGGGCGGGACAGGGGTTTTGAGTGATGGCTACACCTTC.

This clonotype was counted ten times or more. This chain uses TRBV9 with TRBJ2-5; no clear D. The CDR3 consists of 13 residues. V was pared by 4 bases and J by 4 bases, with 11 bases between. Germline values: CDR1 SGDLS, CDR2 YYNGEE. CDR3 in DNA: TGTGCCAGCAGCCCCTGGATAGGAGAGACCCAGTACTTC. Translating it yields CASSPWIGETQYF.

This clonotype was seen many times. The rearrangement joins TRBV5-5 to TRBJ2-3; D may be TRBD1 (6 bases). Per the germline V gene, CDR1 is SGHKS and CDR2 is YYEKEE (reference sequence). Trimming removed 2 bases at V and 1 base at J, with 11 bases between. This CDR3 spans 15 amino acids. The CDR3 sequence is CASSLAGAGTDTQYF. The CDR3 DNA sequence: TGTGCCAGCAGCTTAGCAGGGGCGGGCACAGATACGCAGTATTTT.

With respect to this clonotype: One end of the junction does not line up with germline, which may come from a read error. The chain has TRBV20-1 and TRBJ1-5; weak D call: TRBD1 (6 bases). Looked up from germline, CDR1 is DFQATT and CDR2 is SNEGSKA (reference sequence). The CDR3 spans 13 residues. As DNA, the CDR3 is TGCAGTGCTAGGTTAACAGGGAATCGGCCCCAGCATTTT. This gives the protein CSARLTGNRPQHF.

This clonotype was recorded many times. The rearrangement uses TRBV20-1 and TRBJ2-1; 8 bases match TRBD1. The germline gives CDR1 DFQATT, CDR2 SNEGSKA (reference sequence). The CDR3 is made up of 15 amino acids. V lost 1 base to trimming and J lost 2 bases; unmatched junction nucleotides: 4. The CDR3 nucleotides read TGCAGTGCTAGAGTAGGGACAGGAACCTACAATGAGCAGTTCTTC. It is translated as CSARVGTGTYNEQFF.

V usage is TRBV7-2 and J usage is TRBJ2-1; D is unresolved. CDR1 and CDR2 (germline): SGHTA, FQGNSA. V dropped 5 bases and J dropped 4 bases, with 18 bases sitting between them. This CDR3 is built from 16 residues. The DNA of the CDR3 is TGTGCCAGCAGCCTTACCGGGCCTCTGGGATACAATGAGCAGTTCTTC. The encoded protein is CASSLTGPLGYNEQFF.

A remark on this clonotype: This may come from a read error, since a much larger clone is one base off. The genes are TRBV18 and TRBJ2-7, with TRBD1 matching 9 bases. Germline V gene lookup returns CDR1 KGHSH and CDR2 LQKENI. V gave up 0 bases and J gave up 7 bases; unmatched junction bases: 13. This CDR3 is 17 amino acids long. In DNA, the CDR3 is TGTGCCAGCTCACCACCTGCCGGACAGGGGTGGGGCAATGAGCAGTACTTC. Protein product: CASSPPAGQGWGNEQYF.

With regard to this clonotype: This could be a read error, since a much larger clone is one nucleotide away. The chain uses TRBV7-9 and TRBJ1-2; possible D gene TRBD1, 5 bases. The V gene lost 5 bases and the J gene lost 6 bases, with 10 bases spanning the gap. The CDR3 contains 12 residues. CDR1 is SEHNR and CDR2 is FQNEAQ in the germline V gene (reference sequence). This CDR3 reads CASSPQGDGYTF. The DNA for the CDR3 is TGTGCCAGCAGCCCCCAGGGAGATGGCTACACCTTC.

This clonotype was seen a few times. V and J are TRBV3-1 and TRBJ1-5; the D gene is possibly TRBD1 (5 bases). Trimming stripped 4 bases from V and 7 bases from J, with 14 bases between. The germline gives CDR1 LGHDT, CDR2 YNNKEL (reference sequence). This CDR3 comprises 14 residues. CDR3 nucleotides: TGTGCCAGCAGCCGTAAGGGTTGGGGCCAGCCCCAGCATTTT. Translating it yields CASSRKGWGQPQHF.

The chain recombines TRBV20-1 with TRBJ1-2; D possibly corresponds to TRBD1 (5 bases). CDR1 and CDR2 (germline): DFQATT, SNEGSKA (reference sequence). The CDR3 spans 15 residues. V lost 0 bases and J lost 4, with 15 bases in between. The CDR3 here is CSARDQTQGVYGYTF. The DNA of the CDR3 is TGCAGTGCTAGAGACCAGACCCAGGGCGTCTATGGCTACACCTTC.

This chain joins TRBV5-5 and TRBJ2-2, with a tentative D call TRBD2 (6 bases). Germline V gene data show CDR1 as SGHKS and CDR2 as YYEKEE (reference sequence). V lost 4 bases and J lost 9, with 16 bases in between. The length of the CDR3 is 14 residues. This CDR3 reads CASSPGGNVWELFF. CDR3 coding DNA: TGTGCCAGCAGCCCCGGGGGAAACGTATGGGAGCTGTTTTTT.

This clonotype has a count of ten or more. The V call is TRBV20-1, the J call TRBJ2-3, with unresolved D. The CDR3 runs 12 residues. Trimming removed 6 bases from V and 1 base from J, with 8 bases in between. From germline, CDR1 is DFQATT and CDR2 SNEGSKA (reference sequence). CDR3 DNA sequence: TGCAGTGCCATAATTGGCACAGATACGCAGTATTTT. Translated: CSAIIGTDTQYF.

This chain links TRBV20-1 with TRBJ2-3, with TRBD2 identical over 13 bases. The germline V gene encodes CDR1 DFQATT and CDR2 SNEGSKA (reference sequence). The junction had 8 bases not matched to a gene; V was cut back by 3 bases and J by 8 bases. This CDR3 is built from 15 residues. The CDR3 sequence: CSASIPTSGRATQYF. As DNA, the CDR3 is TGCAGTGCTAGTATCCCTACTAGCGGGAGGGCTACGCAGTATTTT.

This clonotype occurred many times. The CDR3 reads CASSLWGTSGRRLGETQYF. The CDR3 coding sequence is TGTGCCAGCAGCTTATGGGGGACTAGCGGGAGACGATTGGGAGAGACCCAGTACTTC. J is TRBJ2-5 and V is TRBV7-8; TRBD2 matches at 14 bases. Germline-derived CDR1 and CDR2 are SGHVS and FQNEAQ. With V trimmed by 2 bases and J by 4 bases, 12 bases remained unmatched. CDR3 length equals 19 residues. Using reference TRBV7-8 and TRBJ2-5 for the parts outside the CDR3, the full variable domain is GAGVSQSPRYKVAKRGQDVALRCDPISGHVSLFWYQQALGQGPEFLTYFQNEAQLDKSGLPSDRFFAERPEGSVSTLKIQRTQQEDSAVYLCASSLWGTSGRRLGETQYFGPGTRLLVL.

About this clonotype itself: The conserved phenylalanine or tryptophan normally closing the CDR3 is absent here, so this likely arose from a read error. This chain connects TRBV7-2 to TRBJ1-2, with D hard to call. The V end was cut by 4 bases, the J end by 7 bases, with 13 bases between. This CDR3 has 13 amino acids. Germline assignment: CDR1 SGHTA and CDR2 FQGNSA. The CDR3 DNA is TGTGCCAGCAGCTCCCCGGTAACCCGTGGCTACACCCTC. This sequence encodes CASSSPVTRGYTL.